The rows below give T cell receptor beta chains drawn from one sample of a study of T cell repertoires in MIS-A myocarditis. Libraries were prepared by immunoSEQ multiplex PCR; TCRdb keeps only in-frame clonotypes and omits some of them. The table records more than 6,000 clones, approximately 72% of them present only once. Sample: right inferior lung lobe tissue obtained at autopsy. The receptor source for this set is a man younger than 30 with fulminant myocarditis from multisystem inflammatory syndrome in adults (MIS-A) after COVID-19. Both conserved end residues are part of each CDR3. Fields, in order: V gene, J gene, CDR3 protein.

TRBV2	TRBJ2-2	CASKENRQNTGELFF
TRBV15	TRBJ1-2	CATSRAGEGEYYGYTF
TRBV19	TRBJ1-5	CASSMGQKNQPQHF
TRBV6-4	TRBJ1-4	CASSFQDRGREVLFF
TRBV4-3	TRBJ1-2	CASSQGNDVNGYTF
TRBV10-3	TRBJ2-3	CAISAPQRDTQYF
TRBV7-2	TRBJ2-7	CASSFAGGLEQYF
TRBV19	TRBJ2-7	CASSPSPESYEQYF
TRBV28	TRBJ1-1	CASTNLRGRIEAFF
TRBV5-5	TRBJ1-5	CASSLVWFWTGDSNQPQHF
TRBV15	TRBJ2-3	CATSIGGGSDTQYF
TRBV6-5	TRBJ1-5	CASFIGGGQPQHF
TRBV29-1	TRBJ2-5	CSGTARETQYF
TRBV19	TRBJ2-5	CASSMRGVGQETQYF
TRBV7-9	TRBJ1-2	CASSNRQGYGYTF
TRBV5-5	TRBJ1-4	CASSFSVGTNEKLFF
TRBV27	TRBJ1-6	CASSLNAGYNSPLHF
TRBV11-2	TRBJ2-7	CASSPSNTHHEQYF
TRBV2	TRBJ2-7	CASKGSYEQYF
TRBV6-2/TRBV6-3	TRBJ1-1	CASSYLGHTEAFF
TRBV25-1	TRBJ1-6	CASSVLESSPLHF